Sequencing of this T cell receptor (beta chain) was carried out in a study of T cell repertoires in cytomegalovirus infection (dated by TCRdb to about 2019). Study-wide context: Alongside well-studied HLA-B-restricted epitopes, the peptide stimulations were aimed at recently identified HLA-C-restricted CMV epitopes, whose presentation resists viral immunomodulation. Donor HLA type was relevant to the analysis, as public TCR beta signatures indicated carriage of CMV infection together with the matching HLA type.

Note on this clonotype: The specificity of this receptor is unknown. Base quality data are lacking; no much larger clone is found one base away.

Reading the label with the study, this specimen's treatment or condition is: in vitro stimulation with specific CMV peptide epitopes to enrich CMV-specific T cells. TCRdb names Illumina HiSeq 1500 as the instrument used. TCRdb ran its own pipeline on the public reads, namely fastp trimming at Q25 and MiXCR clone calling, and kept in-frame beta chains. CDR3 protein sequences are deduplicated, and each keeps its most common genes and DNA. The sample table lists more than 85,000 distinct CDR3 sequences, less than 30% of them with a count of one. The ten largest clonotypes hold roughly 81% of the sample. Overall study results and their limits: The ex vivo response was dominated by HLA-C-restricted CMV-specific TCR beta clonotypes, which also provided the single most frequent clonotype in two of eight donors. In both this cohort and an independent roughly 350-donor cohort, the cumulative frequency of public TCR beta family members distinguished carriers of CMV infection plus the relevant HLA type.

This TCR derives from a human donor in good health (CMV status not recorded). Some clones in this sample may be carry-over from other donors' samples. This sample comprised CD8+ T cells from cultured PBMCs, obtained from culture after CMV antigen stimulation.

The sequenced DNA: TGCAGCTTCCGGACAGGGGGAACCGGGGAGCTGTTTTTT. Its translation reads: CSFRTGGTGELFF. The sequence links TRBV29-1 to TRBJ2-2; TRBD1 aligns with 10 central bases. Clipping removes 8 bases from V and 5 bases from J, with 5 as the unmatched junction base count. According to the germline V gene, CDR1 reads SQVTM and CDR2 reads ANQGSEA. From its cysteine to its phenylalanine, the CDR3 spans 13 amino acids. The kept DNA is CDR3 alone, 39 bases in frame from the first base.